This T cell receptor beta chain was sequenced during a study of T cell clusters in autoimmune cytopenias. TRB was amplified by touch-down multiplex PCR, primer pools A and B combined. For each CDR3 protein, TCRdb gives one entry from its re-call of the multiplex PCR reads, without DNA. Found here are a few thousand distinct CDR3 sequences; the top ten clones hold around 24%. Study-wide results and limits: TRB repertoire shifts in secondary cytopenia and chronic lymphocytic leukemia mostly reflected lymphoma, not autoimmunity. The cluster-lack signature was not seen for secondary cytopenia versus chronic lymphocytic leukemia. Clustering suggested that physiological T cell clusters were missing in primary autoimmune cytopenia patients.

This clonotype ranks as medium-sized in terms of frequency. The antigen remains unidentified. Each sample's input was around 270 ng genomic DNA, 40,000 or so genome equivalents. CDR3 length equals 14 residues. Germline CDR1 LNHNV, CDR2 YYDKDF (reference sequence). This receptor was obtained from a human donor with an autoimmune cytopenia or autoimmune hepatitis (not recorded which). V usage is TRBV15 and J usage is TRBJ1-1; lacking DNA, the TRBD1 call made by TCRdb goes unchecked. Specimen: peripheral blood. The CDR3 loop reads CATSSGIMNTEAFF.